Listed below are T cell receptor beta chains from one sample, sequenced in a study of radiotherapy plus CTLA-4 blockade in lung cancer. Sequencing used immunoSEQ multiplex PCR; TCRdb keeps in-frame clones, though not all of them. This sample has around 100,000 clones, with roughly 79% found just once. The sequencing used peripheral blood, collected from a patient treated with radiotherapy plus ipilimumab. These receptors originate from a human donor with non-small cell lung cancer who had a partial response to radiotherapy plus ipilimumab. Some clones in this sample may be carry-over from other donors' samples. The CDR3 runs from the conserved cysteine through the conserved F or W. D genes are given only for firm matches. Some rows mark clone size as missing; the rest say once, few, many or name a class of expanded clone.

CASSVVRGNTGELFF,TGTGCCAGCAGTGTGGTCAGGGGCAACACCGGGGAGCTGTTTTTT,TRBJ2-2,.,.,TRBV2
CASSLFSGQGIEGNTIYF,TGCGCCAGCAGCTTGTTCTCGGGACAGGGCATCGAAGGCAACACCATATATTTT,TRBJ1-3,.,TRBD1,TRBV5-1
CASSPGPGFNEKLFF,TGCGCCAGCAGCCCCGGTCCAGGTTTTAATGAAAAACTGTTTTTT,TRBJ1-4,.,.,TRBV5-1
CASSFSGASGRDNEQFF,TGTGCCAGCAGCTTTTCGGGGGCTAGCGGGAGGGACAATGAGCAGTTCTTC,TRBJ2-1,.,TRBD2,TRBV7-6
CASSRGLAGDTGELFF,TGTGCCAGCAGTCGAGGACTAGCGGGAGATACCGGGGAGCTGTTTTTT,TRBJ2-2,few,TRBD2,TRBV27
CATSRQRGGESPLHF,TGTGCCACCAGCAGACAACGGGGGGGGGAATCACCCCTCCACTTT,TRBJ1-6,.,.,TRBV15
CASGPSGTGPSYEQYF,TGTGCCAGCGGCCCATCCGGGACAGGGCCCTCCTACGAGCAGTACTTC,TRBJ2-7,.,TRBD1,TRBV2
CASSGAQGLRGTEAFF,TGTGCCAGTAGTGGAGCACAGGGGCTCCGTGGCACTGAAGCTTTCTTT,TRBJ1-1,few,TRBD1,TRBV19
CASSLRQGEGYTF,TGTGCCAGCAGCTTAAGGCAGGGCGAGGGCTACACCTTC,TRBJ1-2,few,.,TRBV7-3
CASSLGQGVLEKLFF,TGTGCCAGCAGTCTAGGACAGGGGGTATTGGAAAAACTGTTTTTT,TRBJ1-4,few,TRBD1,TRBV2
CASSPSRSSGSADTQYF,TGTGCCAGCAGCCCCAGCCGATCCAGCGGGAGCGCAGATACGCAGTATTTT,TRBJ2-3,.,TRBD2,TRBV9
CASSHPSRQGYDGYTF,TGCGCCAGCAGCCATCCCTCCCGACAGGGTTATGATGGCTACACCTTC,TRBJ1-2,.,TRBD1,TRBV4-3
CASSIVAGGGYEQYF,TGTGCCAGTAGTATTGTGGCGGGAGGCGGCTACGAGCAGTACTTC,TRBJ2-7,.,TRBD2,TRBV19
CASSSGGTRNSPLHF,TGCGCCAGCAGCTCGGGAGGGACAAGAAATTCACCCCTCCACTTT,TRBJ1-6,.,.,TRBV5-1
CASSRDRGLYGYTF,TGTGCCAGTAGTAGGGACAGGGGGCTCTATGGCTACACCTTC,TRBJ1-2,.,TRBD1,TRBV19
CSVAFQGWETQYF,TGCAGCGTTGCCTTCCAGGGTTGGGAGACCCAGTACTTC,TRBJ2-5,few,.,TRBV29-1